This T cell receptor (beta chain) was profiled in a study of T cell responses to AZD1222 COVID-19 vaccine. Points from the study as a whole: Clonal diversity was possibly underestimated, and white British individuals and females predominated among donors.

TCRdb keeps only in-frame clones here, not all; method: immunoSEQ multiplex PCR. The sample includes 120,000 to 150,000 clones, more than 80% seen only once; the top ten take 0.7% to 1%. The CDR3 contains 16 residues. V was clipped by 5 bases and J by 6 bases; unmatched bases: 9. From germline, CDR1 is SGHAT and CDR2 FQNNGV. To note about this clone: Its antigen remains unidentified.

The TCR was taken from an adult in good health. The chain is built from TRBV11-2 and TRBJ2-1; 11 nucleotides match TRBD2. Material: peripheral blood, obtained on day 0 of MenACWY control vaccination. CDR3 amino acids: CASSRNSGRAFNEQFF. CDR3 in DNA: TGTGCCAGCAGCCGAAATAGCGGGAGGGCTTTCAATGAGCAGTTCTTC.